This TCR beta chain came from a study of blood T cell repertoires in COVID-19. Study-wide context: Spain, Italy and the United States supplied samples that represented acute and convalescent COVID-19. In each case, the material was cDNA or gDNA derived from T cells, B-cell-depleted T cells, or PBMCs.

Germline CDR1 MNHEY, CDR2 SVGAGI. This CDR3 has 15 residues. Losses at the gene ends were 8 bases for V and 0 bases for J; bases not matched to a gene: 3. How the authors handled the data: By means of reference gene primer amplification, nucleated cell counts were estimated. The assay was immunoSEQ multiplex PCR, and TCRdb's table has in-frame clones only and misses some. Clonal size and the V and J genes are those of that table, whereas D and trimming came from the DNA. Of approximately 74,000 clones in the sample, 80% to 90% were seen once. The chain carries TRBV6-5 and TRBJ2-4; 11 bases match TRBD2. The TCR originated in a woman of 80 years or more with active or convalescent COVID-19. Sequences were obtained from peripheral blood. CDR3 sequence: CASRLAGGAKNIQYF. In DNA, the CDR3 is TGTGCCAGCCGGCTAGCGGGAGGAGCCAAAAACATTCAGTACTTC.